The source of this TCR beta chain is a study of OX40 agonist ivuxolimab in advanced cancers. On the study more broadly: The group had a mean age of about 65 years, ranged from about 23 to 85, and was 80% to 85% male.

Sequenced by immunoSEQ multiplex PCR; TCRdb stores in-frame clones only, minus some. Among approximately 50,000 clones, 80% to 85% were seen once, and the ten largest hold roughly 0.6%. In germline, CDR1 is SGHDT, CDR2 YYEEEE. This CDR3 region has 14 residues. Trimming removed 4 bases from V and 7 bases from J, with 12 bases in between. The source of this sequence is an adult with an advanced solid tumor such as melanoma, head and neck, liver or kidney cancer. The genes are TRBV5-6 and TRBJ1-6, with no clear D. Sequenced here: CD4+ or CD8+ T cells sorted from blood, sampled in a trial of the OX40 agonist ivuxolimab. The CDR3 coding sequence is TGTGCCAGCAGCGACATAGCACGGAATTCACCCCTCCACTTT. Translation gives CASSDIARNSPLHF.